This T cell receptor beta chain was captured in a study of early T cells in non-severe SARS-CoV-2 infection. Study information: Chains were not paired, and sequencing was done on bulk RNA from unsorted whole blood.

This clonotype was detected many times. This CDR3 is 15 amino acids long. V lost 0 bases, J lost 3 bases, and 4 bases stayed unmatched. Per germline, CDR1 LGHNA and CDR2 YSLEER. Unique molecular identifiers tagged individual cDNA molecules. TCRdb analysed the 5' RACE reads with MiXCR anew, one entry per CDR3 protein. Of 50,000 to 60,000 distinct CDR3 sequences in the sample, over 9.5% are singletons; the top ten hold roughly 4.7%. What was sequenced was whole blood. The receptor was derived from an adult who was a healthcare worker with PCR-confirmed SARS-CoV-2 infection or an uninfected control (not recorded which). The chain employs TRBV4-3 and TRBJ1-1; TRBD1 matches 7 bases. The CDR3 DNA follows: TGCGCCAGCAGCCAAGATAGGCAGGGGGACACTGAAGCTTTCTTT. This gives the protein CASSQDRQGDTEAFF.